By proportion, the clone carrying this T cell receptor beta chain is medium-sized. Indicated time point: before preoperative PTX-NDP chemotherapy. This sample is part of a study of esophageal squamous cell carcinoma under preoperative chemotherapy. This CDR3 contains 12 residues. Trimming pared 6 bases from V and 7 bases from J, leaving 10 bases between. TCRdb called the PCR reads again in MiXCR, with one record for every CDR3 protein. The sample yields about 30,000 distinct CDR3 sequences, under 60% seen once. The chain has TRBV12-3 or TRBV12-4 and TRBJ2-1; no clear D. This sequence was found in a human donor with esophageal squamous cell carcinoma. The donor label of this sample is uncertain. This specimen was collected from a patient given preoperative chemotherapy. CDR3 in amino acids: CASSPNRNEQFF. The CDR3 nucleotides read TGTGCCAGCAGCCCCAACAGAAATGAGCAGTTCTTC.